The 4 T cell receptor beta chains in this list originate from one sample, sequenced in a study of technical replicates of blood from several donors. Sequenced by immunoSEQ multiplex PCR; TCRdb stores in-frame clones only, minus some. The sample lists tens of thousands of clones; around 94% were seen once. The sample comprised T cells isolated from PBMCs. These receptors all come from a human donor in good health.

The gene calls are TRBV29-1 and TRBJ1-3; D is ambiguous. This CDR3 contains 11 residues. Trimming took off 5 bases at V and 5 bases at J, with 7 bases between the two ends. Germline assignment: CDR1 SQVTM and CDR2 ANQGSEA. Here the CDR3 reads CSVQFRNTIYF. The DNA of the CDR3 is TGCAGCGTTCAGTTCCGAAACACCATATATTTT.

This rearrangement joins TRBV14 to TRBJ2-3; 10 bases are shared with TRBD2. V lost 4 bases and J lost 3; bases outside the gene matches: 4. CDR3 length: 15 amino acids. Germline loops: CDR1 SGHDN, CDR2 FVKESK. The CDR3 sequence is CASSRNSGGTDTQYF. CDR3 sequence (DNA): TGTGCCAGCAGCCGAAATAGCGGGGGGACAGATACGCAGTATTTT.

The chain combines TRBV10-2 with TRBJ2-3, with D perhaps TRBD1 (6 bases). The CDR3 loop spans 15 amino acids. Germline CDR1 WSHSY, CDR2 SAAADI. The germline V and J ends were trimmed by 6 bases and 1 base, with 14 bases remaining between them. CDR3 region: CASRNREMGTDTQYF. For the CDR3, the DNA is TGCGCCAGCAGGAACAGGGAGATGGGCACAGATACGCAGTATTTT.

The CDR3 DNA reads as TGTGCCAGCAGCGGGCCGGGACAGGGGCTTCAAGAGACCCAGTACTTC. Its translation is CASSGPGQGLQETQYF. The chain combines TRBV9 with TRBJ2-5, with 10 positions matching TRBD1. V gave up 3 bases and J gave up 2 bases; unmatched junction bases: 7. Germline CDR1 is SGDLS and CDR2 is YYNGEE. The CDR3 loop spans 16 amino acids.